These 24 T cell receptor beta chains share one sample of origin, sequenced in a study of blood T cell repertoires in COVID-19. Data came from immunoSEQ multiplex PCR; TCRdb stores just in-frame clones and leaves some out. The sample includes some 200,000 clones, about 78% seen only once; the top ten take 7.2%. The sample was peripheral blood. The receptors here all came from a woman in her 70s with acute or convalescent COVID-19.

The V gene is TRBV7-9, the J gene TRBJ2-3, with a tentative D call TRBD1 (6 bases). The CDR3 covers 12 residues. Germline CDR1 SEHNR, CDR2 FQNEAQ (reference sequence). Trimming left V 10 bases short and J 14 bases short, with 22 bases between. CDR3 nucleotides: TGTGCCACCCCCAGGTCGGGACAAAAGTGGTATTTT. Translated: CATPRSGQKWYF.

This chain connects TRBV19 to TRBJ1-2, with 8 nucleotides matching TRBD1. The CDR3 is 16 residues long. V lost 7 bases, J lost 8 bases, and 18 bases stayed unmatched. The germline gives CDR1 LNHDA, CDR2 SQIVND (reference sequence). The CDR3 spells CASTRESGAQGEGYTF. The CDR3 bases are TGTGCCAGTACCCGCGAATCAGGGGCACAGGGGGAGGGCTACACCTTC.

The chain has TRBV7-8 and TRBJ2-3; 12 bases map to TRBD1. The CDR3 has 16 residues. CDR1 SGHVS and CDR2 FQNEAQ come from the germline V gene. Trimming took 3 bases from V and 3 from J; bases not matched to a gene: 4. This CDR3 reads CASSFGTGGGTDTQYF. In DNA form, the CDR3 reads TGTGCCAGCAGCTTCGGGACAGGGGGCGGAACAGATACGCAGTATTTT. The full variable domain, completed using reference TRBV7-8 and TRBJ2-3, is GAGVSQSPRYKVAKRGQDVALRCDPISGHVSLFWYQQALGQGPEFLTYFQNEAQLDKSGLPSDRFFAERPEGSVSTLKIQRTQQEDSAVYLCASSFGTGGGTDTQYFGPGTRLTVL.

This clone occurred once. V usage is TRBV9 and J usage is TRBJ2-1; tentative D call: TRBD1 (6 bases). The germline gives CDR1 SGDLS, CDR2 YYNGEE. Trimming cost V 3 bases and J 5 bases, with 15 bases left between them. The CDR3 length is 15 residues. The CDR3: CASSGRQETNNEQFF. The CDR3 DNA follows: TGTGCCAGCAGCGGAAGACAGGAGACTAACAATGAGCAGTTCTTC.

This clone was recorded once. The chain joins TRBV2 to TRBJ2-5, with TRBD1 matching 7 bases. V lost 5 bases and J lost 5; bases outside the gene matches: 8. The CDR3 runs to 14 residues. Germline-derived CDR1 and CDR2 are SNHLY and FYNNEI. CDR3 region: CASSPPGQRETQYF. CDR3 sequence (DNA): TGTGCCAGCAGTCCCCCGGGACAGAGGGAGACCCAGTACTTC.

The V call is TRBV24-1, the J call TRBJ2-3; TRBD2 agrees at 13 bases. Germline CDR1 KGHDR, CDR2 SFDVKD. CDR3 length equals 16 residues. The junction had 10 bases not matched to a gene; V was cut back by 9 bases and J by 5 bases. CDR3 amino acids: CATGSTSGGARDTQYF. Here the CDR3 DNA reads TGTGCCACCGGGTCAACTAGCGGGGGGGCAAGAGATACGCAGTATTTT.

The chain couples TRBV9 to TRBJ1-1; the match to TRBD1 covers 9 bases. The germline CDR1 and CDR2 sequences are SGDLS and YYNGEE. The V and J ends lost 3 bases and 3 bases, in that order; junction bases with no gene match: 6. The CDR3 runs 15 residues. The CDR3, as DNA: TGTGCCAGCAGCGCCCAAGGGACAGGGCACACTGAAGCTTTCTTT. Translation gives CASSAQGTGHTEAFF.

The genes are TRBV2 and TRBJ2-2; 7 bases line up with TRBD2. Per germline, CDR1 SNHLY and CDR2 FYNNEI. The CDR3 loop spans 16 amino acids. The V and J ends lost 2 bases and 3 bases, in that order; junction bases with no gene match: 6. The CDR3 sequence is CASSERPLADTGELFF. DNA for the CDR3: TGTGCCAGCAGTGAAAGGCCCCTAGCGGACACCGGGGAGCTGTTTTTT. Looking up the rest from reference TRBV2 and TRBJ2-2 gives the full variable domain: EPEVTQTPSHQVTQMGQEVILRCVPISNHLYFYWYRQILGQKVEFLVSFYNNEISEKSEIFDDQFSVERPDGSNFTLKIRSTKLEDSAMYFCASSERPLADTGELFFGEGSRLTVL.

In this sample, this clone is medium-sized. Within the sample, other DNA sequences also encode this same CDR3. The chain links TRBV3-1 (or the pseudogene TRBV3-2) to TRBJ1-6; D is perhaps TRBD1 (5 bases). The germline V gene encodes CDR1 LGHDT and CDR2 YNNKEL (reference sequence). Trimming shortened V by 3 bases and J by 10 bases, and 13 bases separated the two germline ends. This CDR3 is 14 amino acids long. CDR3 amino acids: CASSQGQGKSPLHF. For the CDR3, the DNA is TGTGCCAGCAGCCAGGGGCAGGGAAAGTCACCCCTCCACTTT.

V is TRBV10-2 and J is TRBJ2-5; possible D gene TRBD2, 5 bases. V lost 4 bases and J 7 bases, leaving 7 bases between the germline ends. This CDR3 has 11 residues. Looked up from germline, CDR1 is WSHSY and CDR2 is SAAADI. The CDR3 loop is CASSGETTQYF. CDR3 sequence (DNA): TGCGCCAGCAGTGGGGAGACGACCCAGTACTTC.

This rearrangement joins TRBV7-9 to TRBJ1-5, with a tentative D call TRBD1 (5 bases). V was trimmed by 5 bases and J by 4 bases, leaving 9 bases between them. The CDR3 consists of 13 residues. Germline values: CDR1 SEHNR, CDR2 FQNEAQ (reference sequence). The CDR3, as DNA: TGTGCCAGCAGCCCCACAGGTAATCAGCCCCAGCATTTT. Translating it yields CASSPTGNQPQHF. The full variable domain, its missing parts supplied by reference TRBV7-9 and TRBJ1-5, is DTGVSQNPRHKITKRGQNVTFRCDPISEHNRLYWYRQTLGQGPEFLTYFQNEAQLEKSRLLSDRFSAERPKGSFSTLEIQRTEQGDSAMYLCASSPTGNQPQHFGDGTRLSIL.

The chain recombines TRBV6-2 or TRBV6-3 with TRBJ1-2; the D gene is possibly TRBD1 (5 bases). The length of the CDR3 is 13 residues. Trimming cost V 6 bases and J 1 base, with 9 bases left between them. The germline V gene has CDR1 MNHEY and CDR2 SVGEGT. The CDR3 nucleotides are TGTGCCAGCAGCCCCCAGGGTAACTATGGCTACACCTTC. This sequence encodes CASSPQGNYGYTF.

V is TRBV6-5 and J is TRBJ1-1, with D possibly matching TRBD1 (6 bases). This CDR3 contains 16 residues. Germline V lookup: CDR1 MNHEY, CDR2 SVGAGI. The V gene lost 0 bases and the J gene lost 1 base, with 12 bases spanning the gap. The CDR3 DNA is TGTGCCAGCAGTTACTCGGGCGGGGGGCGGAACACTGAAGCTTTCTTT. Encoded protein: CASSYSGGGRNTEAFF.

This sequence joins TRBV29-1 and TRBJ2-2; no firm D call. Germline loops: CDR1 SQVTM, CDR2 ANQGSEA. The CDR3 covers 11 residues. V was pared by 1 base and J by 6 bases, with 3 bases between. The CDR3 loop is CSVEAAGELFF. As DNA, the CDR3 is TGCAGCGTTGAAGCGGCCGGGGAGCTGTTTTTT.

The CDR3 region is CASSLSRMNTEAFF. DNA for the CDR3: TGTGCCAGCAGCTTGAGCAGGATGAACACTGAAGCTTTCTTT. The genes are TRBV11-2 and TRBJ1-1; D remains unclear. The length of the CDR3 is 14 residues. Trimming left V 3 bases short and J 0 bases short, with 8 bases between. Germline loops: CDR1 SGHAT, CDR2 FQNNGV.

This sequence joins TRBV4-1 and TRBJ2-1; TRBD1 is a possible D gene (6 bases). Germline lookup yields CDR1 MGHRA and CDR2 YSYEKL. Trimming shortened V by 7 bases and J by 6 bases, and 22 bases separated the two germline ends. This CDR3 has 16 residues. CDR3 sequence reads: CASTPATGGRSNEQFF. In DNA form, the CDR3 reads TGCGCCAGCACGCCCGCGACTGGGGGCCGTTCCAATGAGCAGTTCTTC.

This clone was seen more than once but under ten times. The V gene is TRBV2, the J gene TRBJ2-7, with 12 bases identical to TRBD2. Germline V gene data show CDR1 as SNHLY and CDR2 as FYNNEI. The CDR3 totals 15 residues. The V and J ends lost 6 bases and 7 bases, in that order; junction bases with no gene match: 10. This CDR3 is CASSLSSGGAAEQYF. In nucleotides, the CDR3 is TGTGCCAGCAGCCTCTCTAGCGGGGGGGCGGCAGAGCAGTACTTC.

The chain has TRBV19 and TRBJ2-3; D may be TRBD2 (5 bases). V lost 1 base, J lost 0 bases, and 8 bases lay in between. The CDR3 loop spans 15 amino acids. Germline values: CDR1 LNHDA, CDR2 SQIVND (reference sequence). CDR3 in amino acids: CASSIGRLSTDTQYF. Here the CDR3 DNA reads TGTGCCAGTAGTATAGGAAGACTAAGCACAGATACGCAGTATTTT.

This clone was found a few times. The V call is TRBV5-5, the J call TRBJ1-6, with 8 bases fitting TRBD1. The germline V gene encodes CDR1 SGHKS and CDR2 YYEKEE (reference sequence). Trimming cost V 7 bases and J 14 bases; bases outside gene matches: 20. This CDR3 is 16 amino acids long. The CDR3 bases are TGTGCCAGCGCCGACCCTCAGGGGGCCTCAGGTCCCACCCTCCACTTT. Residues: CASADPQGASGPTLHF.

The V gene is TRBV7-8, the J gene TRBJ1-4; no clear D gene. With 3 bases removed from V and 8 bases from J, the gap between germline ends came to 16 bases. Germline V gene data show CDR1 as SGHVS and CDR2 as FQNEAQ. The CDR3 is 15 residues long. CDR3 in amino acids: CASSFLPETQEKLFF. The CDR3 DNA reads as TGTGCCAGCAGCTTCCTCCCCGAGACTCAAGAAAAACTGTTTTTT.

The rearrangement joins TRBV28 to TRBJ1-2; possibly TRBD1 for D (5 bases). There are 14 residues in the CDR3. V was shortened by 5 bases and J by 6 bases, with 16 bases between the two germline ends. Germline CDR1 and CDR2: MDHEN and SYDVKM. The CDR3 loop is CASSTSGKRDGYTF. The CDR3 DNA is TGTGCCAGCAGTACATCAGGGAAGAGAGATGGCTACACCTTC.

This chain uses TRBV6-1 with TRBJ1-4; D might be TRBD1 (5 bases). CDR1 is MNHNS, CDR2 SASEGT, per germline. V shed 3 bases and J shed 5 bases, with 16 bases lying between them. The CDR3 contains 16 residues. The chain's CDR3 is CASSDRQGGMNEKLFF. In DNA form, the CDR3 reads TGTGCCAGCAGTGACCGGCAGGGCGGGATGAATGAAAAACTGTTTTTT.

This clone was recorded once. The chain couples TRBV4-1 to TRBJ1-3; a weak D match, TRBD1 (6 bases). The V gene lost 0 bases and the J gene lost 3 bases, with 15 bases spanning the gap. Per germline, CDR1 MGHRA and CDR2 YSYEKL. This CDR3 spans 17 amino acids. The CDR3 region is CASSQEVGRGLGNTIYF. CDR3 in DNA: TGCGCCAGCAGCCAAGAAGTGGGGCGGGGGCTTGGAAACACCATATATTTT.

This clone was observed a few times. The chain is built from TRBV30 and TRBJ2-7; TRBD2 agrees at 8 bases. CDR1 and CDR2 (germline): GTSNPN, SVGIG (reference sequence). Trimming took 0 bases from V and 2 from J; bases not matched to a gene: 6. The CDR3 consists of 15 residues. The CDR3 is CAWSVHQRGTYEQYF. As DNA, the CDR3 is TGTGCCTGGAGTGTACATCAGCGGGGGACCTACGAGCAGTACTTC.